One sample yielded the 3 T cell receptor beta chains listed below, sequenced in a study of CD8 T cells in ankylosing spondylitis. MiXCR, applied by TCRdb to the 5' RACE reads, yields one record per CDR3 protein. The table records roughly 230,000 distinct CDR3 sequences, approximately 8.4% of them present only once. Input material: blood, either unsorted or a sorted T cell fraction (not recorded which). The receptors originated from a female donor with ankylosing spondylitis or in good health (not recorded which).

This clonotype was counted a few times. The V and J genes are TRBV6-2 or TRBV6-3 and TRBJ1-5; tentative D call: TRBD1 (6 bases). Trimming took 6 bases from V and 4 from J, leaving 16 bases between them. Germline lookup yields CDR1 MNHEY and CDR2 SVGEGT. The CDR3 extends over 15 amino acids. For the CDR3, the DNA is TGTGCCAGCAGCGTACAGGGCACTTGGAATCAGCCCCAGCATTTT. Translated, it gives CASSVQGTWNQPQHF.

At least ten counts were recorded for this clonotype. The chain has TRBV5-6 and TRBJ2-7, with D unresolved. Trimming removed 2 bases from V and 3 bases from J, with 12 bases in between. CDR3 size: 14 residues. The germline V gene has CDR1 SGHDT and CDR2 YYEEEE. This chain's CDR3 is CASSFLDTDYEQYF. In DNA form, the CDR3 reads TGTGCCAGCAGCTTCCTAGACACGGACTACGAGCAGTACTTC. The full variable domain, in which reference TRBV5-6 and TRBJ2-7 provide the parts outside the CDR3, is DAGVTQSPTHLIKTRGQQVTLRCSPKSGHDTVSWYQQALGQGPQFIFQYYEEEERQRGNFPDRFSGHQFPNYSSELNVNALLLGDSALYLCASSFLDTDYEQYFGPGTRLTVT.

This clonotype was counted many times. V and J are TRBV27 and TRBJ1-5, with D maybe TRBD1 (5 bases). V gave up 5 bases and J gave up 5 bases, with 19 bases separating them. The CDR3 loop spans 16 amino acids. Germline V gene sequence: CDR1 MNHEY, CDR2 SMNVEV (reference sequence). CDR3: CASSTIGGVGDQPQHF. DNA for the CDR3: TGTGCCAGCAGTACCATTGGGGGAGTGGGGGATCAGCCCCAGCATTTT.